Below, one T cell receptor beta chain is given with its context. The CDR3 is 13 residues long. The germline gives CDR1 GTSNPN, CDR2 SVGIG (reference sequence). Trimming cost V 0 bases and J 7 bases, with 10 bases left between them. TCRdb recomputed calls from the RT-PCR reads with MiXCR, one row per CDR3 protein. Of almost 700,000 distinct CDR3 sequences listed, around 14% are singletons. The source material was memory CD4+ T cells from blood. The chain employs TRBV30 and TRBJ1-3; the D is unclear. The receptor comes from a female donor in good health, serving as a healthy control. CDR3 bases: TGTGCCTGGAGTGTAAAGCGTATGAACACCATATATTTT. Amino acids: CAWSVKRMNTIYF. Filled out from reference TRBV30 and TRBJ1-3, the complete variable domain reads SQTIHQWPATLVQPVGSPLSLECTVEGTSNPNLYWYRQAAGRGLQLLFYSVGIGQISSEVPQNLSASRPQDRQFILSSKKLLLSDSGFYLCAWSVKRMNTIYFGEGSWLTVV.